Listed below are T cell receptor beta chains from one sample, sequenced in a study of cytomegalovirus exposure and HLA in healthy donors. Method: immunoSEQ multiplex PCR; TCRdb's copy keeps in-frame clones and lacks some. The sample carries 200,000 or so clones, around 80% recorded once. The specimen sequenced was PBMCs. These receptors originate from a man between 18 and 29 years old in good health and CMV-seronegative. Both conserved end residues are part of each CDR3. D genes are given only for firm matches. Expanded clones get a size class; other rows say once, few or many, or leave the size out.

V gene: TRBV2
J gene: TRBJ2-2
D gene: TRBD2
clone size: NA
CDR3 DNA: TGTGCCAGCAGTGAAGAGGCTAGCGGGAGTCGAACCGGGGAGCTGTTTTTT
CDR3 protein: CASSEEASGSRTGELFF

V gene: TRBV11-2
J gene: TRBJ2-7
D gene: NA
clone size: NA
CDR3 DNA: TGTGCCAGCAGCCCGGATCGGATAGGCGCCCGAGCTCCTAGCGAGCAGTACTTC
CDR3 protein: CASSPDRIGARAPSEQYF

V gene: TRBV19
J gene: TRBJ1-1
D gene: TRBD1
clone size: NA
CDR3 DNA: TGTGCCAGTAGTGCTCTACAGGGGGTGAACACTGAAGCTTTCTTT
CDR3 protein: CASSALQGVNTEAFF

V gene: TRBV18
J gene: TRBJ2-6
D gene: NA
clone size: NA
CDR3 DNA: TGTGCCAGCTCACCAGGAGGGACCGGGGCCAACGTCCTGACTTTC
CDR3 protein: CASSPGGTGANVLTF

V gene: TRBV5-6
J gene: TRBJ1-5
D gene: NA
clone size: NA
CDR3 DNA: TGTGCCAGCAGCTTGAGGGGGGGAGGAGGTCAGCCCCAGCATTTT
CDR3 protein: CASSLRGGGGQPQHF

V gene: TRBV27
J gene: TRBJ2-7
D gene: TRBD1
clone size: NA
CDR3 DNA: TGTGCCAGCACCTCCACAGGGGGCTACGAGCAGTACTTC
CDR3 protein: CASTSTGGYEQYF

V gene: TRBV9
J gene: TRBJ2-5
D gene: NA
clone size: NA
CDR3 DNA: TGTGCCAGCAGCGTCGGCAGGGCGGAGACCCAGTACTTC
CDR3 protein: CASSVGRAETQYF

V gene: TRBV18
J gene: TRBJ2-3
D gene: TRBD2
clone size: NA
CDR3 DNA: TGTGCCAGCTCACCACGGAGCGGGGAGGGAAGCACAGATACGCAGTATTTT
CDR3 protein: CASSPRSGEGSTDTQYF

V gene: TRBV2
J gene: TRBJ1-2
D gene: NA
clone size: NA
CDR3 DNA: TGTGCCAGCAGTGTTTTGGCAGGGTCCGATGGCTACACCTTC
CDR3 protein: CASSVLAGSDGYTF

V gene: TRBV27
J gene: TRBJ2-7
D gene: TRBD2
clone size: NA
CDR3 DNA: TGTGCCAGCAGTTCCAACGGACTAGCGGGAGTTCTCTCCTACGAGCAGTACTTC
CDR3 protein: CASSSNGLAGVLSYEQYF

V gene: TRBV6-6
J gene: TRBJ2-5
D gene: TRBD2
clone size: NA
CDR3 DNA: TGTGCCAGCAGTTACCTCTTAGCGGGACGCGGGGAGACCCAGTACTTC
CDR3 protein: CASSYLLAGRGETQYF

V gene: TRBV28
J gene: TRBJ1-2
D gene: NA
clone size: once
CDR3 DNA: TGTGCCAGCAGTTTCCAGACAGTCTATGGCTACACCTTC
CDR3 protein: CASSFQTVYGYTF

V gene: TRBV2
J gene: TRBJ2-3
D gene: TRBD2
clone size: NA
CDR3 DNA: TGTGCCAGCAGATACGGACTAGCGGGAGTAGATACGCAGTATTTT
CDR3 protein: CASRYGLAGVDTQYF

V gene: TRBV9
J gene: TRBJ1-4
D gene: NA
clone size: few
CDR3 DNA: TGTGCCAGCAGCGTAGCGGGGGAAATCTATGAAAAACTGTTTTTT
CDR3 protein: CASSVAGEIYEKLFF

V gene: TRBV7-2
J gene: TRBJ2-5
D gene: TRBD2
clone size: NA
CDR3 DNA: TGTGCCAGCAGCGTCGGACTAGCGGGAGGAGAGACCCAGTACTTC
CDR3 protein: CASSVGLAGGETQYF

V gene: TRBV5-1
J gene: TRBJ2-3
D gene: TRBD2
clone size: NA
CDR3 DNA: TGCGCCAGCAGCTTTAGCGGGCACACAGATACGCAGTATTTT
CDR3 protein: CASSFSGHTDTQYF

V gene: TRBV30
J gene: TRBJ2-7
D gene: NA
clone size: once
CDR3 DNA: TGTGCCTGGAGTACCCCCCCGGGCGAGCAGTACTTC
CDR3 protein: CAWSTPPGEQYF

V gene: TRBV5-8
J gene: TRBJ2-5
D gene: TRBD2
clone size: NA
CDR3 DNA: TGTGCCAGCAGCTTCGGGACTAGGAGGGAGACCCAGTACTTC
CDR3 protein: CASSFGTRRETQYF

V gene: TRBV2
J gene: TRBJ2-7
D gene: TRBD2
clone size: NA
CDR3 DNA: TGTGCCAGCAGGGAGCGGACTAGCGGGATCCACGAGCAGTACTTC
CDR3 protein: CASRERTSGIHEQYF

V gene: TRBV4-1
J gene: TRBJ1-3
D gene: NA
clone size: NA
CDR3 DNA: TGCGCCAGCAGCCCCCTGGGGGCGGAGAATGGAAACACCATATATTTT
CDR3 protein: CASSPLGAENGNTIYF

V gene: TRBV5-6
J gene: TRBJ2-3
D gene: NA
clone size: NA
CDR3 DNA: TGTGCCAGCAGCCTCGGGTGGGATACGCAGTATTTT
CDR3 protein: CASSLGWDTQYF

V gene: TRBV27
J gene: TRBJ1-2
D gene: TRBD1
clone size: few
CDR3 DNA: TGTGCCAGCAGTTTAGCCGGGGACAGGAGCTACACCTTC
CDR3 protein: CASSLAGDRSYTF